These T cell receptor beta chains were read from a single sample in a study of CD8 T cells in ankylosing spondylitis. TCRdb re-called the 5' RACE reads with MiXCR, one entry per CDR3 protein. The sample carries hundreds of thousands of distinct CDR3 sequences, 20% to 30% recorded once. The specimen sequenced was blood, either unsorted or a sorted T cell fraction (not recorded which). The receptors were gathered from a male donor with ankylosing spondylitis. CDR3s include the opening cysteine and the closing phenylalanine or tryptophan. The D gene is left open where the match is weak. Size is stated for part of the rows, as once, few or many counts, or as a class when the clone is expanded.

j_call | v_call | d_call | clone_size | cdr3_aa | cdr3_nt
TRBJ2-2 | TRBV11-3 | . | . | CASSIQGGTGTGELFF | TGTGCCAGCAGCATACAAGGGGGGACGGGTACCGGGGAGCTGTTTTTT
TRBJ1-5 | TRBV11-2 | . | . | CASSLYLRQPQHF | TGTGCCAGCAGCTTATATTTACGTCAGCCCCAGCATTTT
TRBJ1-6 | TRBV25-1 | . | few | CASSERGLGNSPLHF | TGTGCCAGCAGTGAACGGGGGTTGGGGAATTCACCCCTCCACTTT
TRBJ2-1 | TRBV6-5 | . | many | CASSFTGAIGEQFF | TGTGCCAGCAGTTTCACCGGGGCGATCGGGGAGCAGTTCTTC
TRBJ2-2 | TRBV7-2 | TRBD1 | few | CASRATGGVGHTGELFF | TGTGCCAGCAGGGCGACAGGGGGCGTTGGACACACCGGGGAGCTGTTTTTT
TRBJ2-3 | TRBV7-8 | TRBD2 | few | CASSTGLAVDTQYF | TGTGCCAGCAGCACGGGACTAGCGGTAGATACGCAGTATTTT
TRBJ2-2 | TRBV11-2 | . | few | CASSLGPPGTANTGELFF | TGTGCCAGCAGCTTAGGACCCCCCGGCACAGCGAACACCGGGGAGCTGTTTTTT
TRBJ2-5 | TRBV20-1 | TRBD1 | . | CSAPTPGTGRETQYF | TGCAGTGCTCCAACCCCCGGGACAGGGCGAGAGACCCAGTACTTC
TRBJ2-1 | TRBV6-2/TRBV6-3 | . | . | CASSHGLGGIYNEQFF | TGTGCCAGCAGTCATGGACTAGGGGGGATATACAATGAGCAGTTCTTC
TRBJ2-5 | TRBV20-1 | TRBD2 | few | CSAQELAGGPGETQYF | TGCAGTGCTCAGGAATTAGCGGGAGGGCCCGGAGAGACCCAGTACTTC
TRBJ2-7 | TRBV5-1 | TRBD2 | . | CASSGSGTSYEQYF | TGCGCCAGCAGCGGTAGCGGGACCTCCTACGAGCAGTACTTC
TRBJ2-1 | TRBV2 | . | . | CASSRGTGGRISNEQFF | TGTGCCAGCAGTCGGGGGACTGGGGGGAGGATCTCGAATGAGCAGTTCTTC
TRBJ1-5 | TRBV3-1 | . | few | CASSQDGRGGNQPQHF | TGTGCCAGCAGCCAAGACGGCAGGGGAGGCAATCAGCCCCAGCATTTT
TRBJ2-1 | TRBV20-1 | TRBD2 | . | CSAGTTYNEQFF | TGCAGTGCTGGGACTACCTACAATGAGCAGTTCTTC
TRBJ2-7 | TRBV11-2 | . | . | CASSLTGSTYEQYF | TGTGCCAGCAGCTTAACAGGGTCGACCTACGAGCAGTACTTC
TRBJ1-2 | TRBV6-5 | . | . | CASSYSPQGSGYTF | TGTGCCAGCAGTTACTCGCCGCAGGGCTCAGGCTACACCTTC
TRBJ1-1 | TRBV5-1 | . | few | CASSLGKDAEAFF | TGCGCCAGCAGCTTGGGGAAGGACGCTGAAGCTTTCTTT
TRBJ2-1 | TRBV24-1 | TRBD1 | . | CATSGDRGDGNEQFF | TGTGCCACCAGTGGGGACAGGGGAGATGGTAATGAGCAGTTCTTC
TRBJ2-7 | TRBV12-3/TRBV12-4 | . | many | CASSPSYEQYF | TGTGCCAGCAGCCCTTCCTACGAGCAGTACTTC
TRBJ2-5 | TRBV3-1 | . | . | CASSQPLLGSTETQYF | TGTGCCAGCAGCCAACCTCTCTTGGGATCAACGGAGACCCAGTACTTC
TRBJ2-1 | TRBV6-1 | . | . | CASRNLEGNEQFF | TGTGCCAGCAGAAACCTTGAGGGGAATGAGCAGTTCTTC
TRBJ2-3 | TRBV12-3/TRBV12-4 | . | few | CASSLRPLSTDTQYF | TGTGCCAGCAGTTTACGCCCACTAAGCACAGATACGCAGTATTTT
TRBJ2-2 | TRBV29-1 | . | . | CSVGGPLSSGELFF | TGCAGCGTTGGGGGTCCATTATCCTCCGGGGAGCTGTTTTTT
TRBJ1-1 | TRBV20-1 | TRBD1 | . | CSALTGVDEAFF | TGCAGTGCTTTGACAGGGGTGGATGAAGCTTTCTTT
TRBJ2-2 | TRBV24-1 | . | few | CATSDLQRGVNTGELFF | TGTGCCACCAGTGATTTGCAACGGGGAGTGAACACCGGGGAGCTGTTTTTT
TRBJ1-6 | TRBV4-2 | . | few | CASSQGPRGEAGFTLHF | TGTGCCAGCAGCCAAGGTCCTCGTGGGGAAGCCGGCTTTACCCTCCACTTT
TRBJ1-1 | TRBV7-2 | TRBD1 | . | CASSLAQIRGTEAFF | TGTGCCAGCAGCTTAGCGCAAATCAGGGGGACTGAAGCTTTCTTT